This TCR beta chain appears in the sequencing data of a study of OX40 agonist ivuxolimab in advanced cancers. V lost 5 bases and J 5 bases, leaving 9 bases between the germline ends. The CDR3 is 12 residues long. Germline V gene data show CDR1 as SGHVS and CDR2 as FQNEAQ. The assay was immunoSEQ multiplex PCR, and TCRdb's table has in-frame clones only and misses some. Among approximately 84,000 clones listed, around 86% were seen once. The clonotype comes from an adult with an advanced solid tumor such as melanoma, head and neck, liver or kidney cancer. This sample comprised CD4+ or CD8+ T cells sorted from blood, obtained in a trial of the OX40 agonist ivuxolimab. This chain links TRBV7-8 with TRBJ1-1; D is possibly TRBD1 (5 bases). The CDR3 nucleotides read TGTGCCAGCAGCGGCGGGGGGACTGAAGCTTTCTTT. It translates to CASSGGGTEAFF.